A selection of T cell receptor beta chains follows, all from one sample in a study of cytomegalovirus exposure and HLA in healthy donors. The method was immunoSEQ multiplex PCR; TCRdb's version includes in-frame clones alone and lacks a portion of them. The repertoire holds approximately 160,000 clones, with around 76% as singletons. Sequenced material: PBMCs. The source of these receptors is a man aged 40-49 years in good health and CMV-seronegative. The CDR3 runs from the conserved cysteine through the conserved F or W. The D gene is left open where the match is weak.

V gene: TRBV7-9; D gene: -; J gene: TRBJ1-3; CDR3 protein: CASSLSSRDTSGNTIYF
V gene: TRBV18; D gene: -; J gene: TRBJ2-5; CDR3 protein: CASSPPGGLTQYF
V gene: TRBV7-8; D gene: -; J gene: TRBJ1-6; CDR3 protein: CASSEGQSSSYNSPLHF
V gene: TRBV18; D gene: -; J gene: TRBJ2-2; CDR3 protein: CASSPAESPTELFF
V gene: TRBV4-1; D gene: -; J gene: TRBJ1-6; CDR3 protein: CASSQASQGASPLHF
V gene: TRBV5-6; D gene: TRBD1; J gene: TRBJ1-2; CDR3 protein: CASRKTGVHGYTF
V gene: TRBV5-1; D gene: -; J gene: TRBJ1-4; CDR3 protein: CASSPTGNGEKLFF
V gene: TRBV27; D gene: TRBD1; J gene: TRBJ2-5; CDR3 protein: CASSLTGLKETQYF
V gene: TRBV29-1; D gene: -; J gene: TRBJ2-1; CDR3 protein: CSVNRPPISGPLRMWEQFF
V gene: TRBV5-1; D gene: TRBD1; J gene: TRBJ1-1; CDR3 protein: CASSLAGGRITEAFF
V gene: TRBV27; D gene: -; J gene: TRBJ1-2; CDR3 protein: CASSLIQGNGYTF
V gene: TRBV7-6; D gene: TRBD2; J gene: TRBJ2-2; CDR3 protein: CASSPSPGRSNTGELFF
V gene: TRBV6-5; D gene: -; J gene: TRBJ2-1; CDR3 protein: CATIGVSYNEQFF
V gene: TRBV7-2; D gene: -; J gene: TRBJ1-2; CDR3 protein: CASSLTRERNYGYTF
V gene: TRBV2; D gene: -; J gene: TRBJ2-2; CDR3 protein: CASSEGQAGELFF
V gene: TRBV5-5; D gene: TRBD1; J gene: TRBJ1-1; CDR3 protein: CASSLYRGQRTEAFF